These 30 T cell receptor beta chains came from one sample sequenced in a study of cytomegalovirus exposure and HLA in healthy donors. The table came from immunoSEQ multiplex PCR; TCRdb's copy has only in-frame clones and leaves some out. The data hold 150,000 to 170,000 clones, with less than 90% observed a single time. The sample comprised PBMCs. These receptors all stem from a man aged 18 to 29 in good health and CMV-seropositive.

This clone was observed a handful of times. The chain uses TRBV27 and TRBJ1-3; D uncertain. The CDR3 consists of 13 residues. Trimming pared 5 bases from V and 4 bases from J, leaving 9 bases between. The germline CDR1 and CDR2 sequences are MNHEY and SMNVEV (reference sequence). The CDR3 sequence: CASSANSGNTIYF. The CDR3 region has the DNA TGTGCCAGCAGTGCAAACAGCGGAAACACCATATATTTT.

The J gene is TRBJ1-4, the V gene TRBV18; 7 nucleotides line up with TRBD1. The germline V gene has CDR1 KGHSH and CDR2 LQKENI. V lost 6 bases and J lost 8; bases outside the gene matches: 9. This CDR3 spans 14 amino acids. The CDR3 coding sequence is TGTGCCAGCTCCCTGGCACAGGGGAACGAAAAACTGTTTTTT. It specifies CASSLAQGNEKLFF.

The gene calls are TRBV30 and TRBJ1-2, with D possibly being TRBD1 (6 bases). There are 16 residues in the CDR3. With 2 bases removed from V and 5 bases from J, the gap between germline ends came to 21 bases. Germline V gene lookup returns CDR1 GTSNPN and CDR2 SVGIG (reference sequence). CDR3 DNA: TGTGCCTGGAGTCCCTTCTTACAGGGTACGGGGTATGGCTACACCTTC. Its protein is CAWSPFLQGTGYGYTF.

J is TRBJ2-6 and V is TRBV15; maybe TRBD1 (5 bases). Trimming shortened V by 7 bases and J by 1 base, and 14 bases separated the two germline ends. This CDR3 spans 16 amino acids. CDR1 LNHNV and CDR2 YYDKDF come from the germline V gene (reference sequence). The CDR3 loop reads CATTRGTQSGANVLTF. The CDR3 DNA sequence: TGTGCCACCACTAGGGGAACCCAATCTGGGGCCAACGTCCTGACTTTC. The whole variable domain, remainder taken from reference TRBV15 and TRBJ2-6, is DAMVIQNPRYQVTQFGKPVTLSCSQTLNHNVMYWYQQKSSQAPKLLFHYYDKDFNNEADTPDNFQSRRPNTSFCFLDIRSPGLGDTAMYLCATTRGTQSGANVLTFGAGSRLTVL.

The chain is built from TRBV29-1 and TRBJ1-1; D call uncertain. CDR3 length: 13 amino acids. V lost 6 bases and J 0 bases, leaving 11 bases between the germline ends. From germline, CDR1 is SQVTM and CDR2 ANQGSEA. The CDR3 sequence is CSVGGRMNTEAFF. In DNA, the CDR3 is TGCAGCGTCGGAGGACGGATGAACACTGAAGCTTTCTTT. Based on the CDR3 plus reference TRBV29-1 and TRBJ1-1, the full variable domain is SAVISQKPSRDICQRGTSLTIQCQVDSQVTMMFWYRQQPGQSLTLIATANQGSEATYESGFVIDKFPISRPNLTFSTLTVSNMSPEDSSIYLCSVGGRMNTEAFFGQGTRLTVV.

The chain carries TRBV25-1 and TRBJ2-3, with TRBD2 matching over 7 bases. The CDR3 totals 15 residues. Germline CDR1 and CDR2: MGHDK and SYGVNS. J was trimmed by 1 base and V by 8 bases; bases with no gene match: 9. CDR3 loop: CASSPGLAGTDTQYF. Written as DNA, the CDR3 is TGTGCCAGCTCCCCTGGGCTAGCGGGCACAGATACGCAGTATTTT.

The chain joins TRBV19 to TRBJ1-5; tentative D call: TRBD1 (6 bases). The CDR3 sequence is 15 residues long. CDR1 and CDR2 from the germline V gene are LNHDA and SQIVND (reference sequence). Trimming took off 4 bases at V and 0 bases at J, with 10 bases between the two ends. CDR3 loop: CASSKGDYSNQPQHF. As DNA, the CDR3 is TGTGCCAGTAGTAAGGGGGATTATAGCAATCAGCCCCAGCATTTT. The full variable domain, rest sourced from reference TRBV19 and TRBJ1-5, is DGGITQSPKYLFRKEGQNVTLSCEQNLNHDAMYWYRQDPGQGLRLIYYSQIVNDFQKGDIAEGYSVSREKKESFPLTVTSAQKNPTAFYLCASSKGDYSNQPQHFGDGTRLSIL.

The chain is built from TRBV25-1 and TRBJ2-5, with D maybe TRBD1 (6 bases). V lost 2 bases to trimming and J lost 5 bases, with 12 bases between them. Germline loops: CDR1 MGHDK, CDR2 SYGVNS. There are 14 residues in the CDR3. The CDR3 sequence: CASSELDSGETQYF. The CDR3, as DNA: TGTGCCAGCAGTGAACTGGACAGCGGCGAGACCCAGTACTTC.

J is TRBJ2-7 and V is TRBV28; D call uncertain. V was cut by 5 bases and J by 2 bases, with 4 bases left in between. The length of the CDR3 is 11 residues. Per germline, CDR1 MDHEN and CDR2 SYDVKM. CDR3 amino acids: CASSLTYEQYF. As DNA, the CDR3 is TGTGCCAGCAGTCTAACCTACGAGCAGTACTTC.

V gene TRBV6-1 combines with J gene TRBJ2-2; TRBD2 agrees at 9 bases. Germline CDR1 MNHNS, CDR2 SASEGT. The trim removed 4 bases at V and 4 bases at J, leaving 4 bases unmatched. This CDR3 spans 15 amino acids. CDR3: CASSGREGTTGELFF. For the CDR3, the DNA is TGTGCCAGCAGTGGGCGGGAGGGTACCACCGGGGAGCTGTTTTTT.

J is TRBJ2-7 and V is TRBV6-6, with a tentative D call TRBD2 (6 bases). Trimming shortened V by 6 bases and J by 6 bases, and 9 bases separated the two germline ends. CDR1 and CDR2 (germline): MNHNY, SVGAGI (reference sequence). The CDR3 is 11 residues long. This CDR3 is CASSHGGEQYF. CDR3 DNA sequence: TGTGCCAGCAGCCACGGGGGCGAGCAGTACTTC.

The J gene is TRBJ2-2, the V gene TRBV13; TRBD1 agrees at 7 bases. J was trimmed by 5 bases and V by 4 bases; bases with no gene match: 13. The germline V gene has CDR1 PRHDT and CDR2 FYEKMQ (reference sequence). The CDR3 consists of 17 residues. CDR3 bases: TGTGCCAGCAGCTCCCCCCGGGACAGACAAGGGACCGGGGAGCTGTTTTTT. It translates to CASSSPRDRQGTGELFF.

V usage is TRBV6-5 and J usage is TRBJ2-1; D gene ambiguous. Looked up from germline, CDR1 is MNHEY and CDR2 is SVGAGI. V shed 6 bases and J shed 2 bases, with 8 bases lying between them. This CDR3 comprises 13 residues. This chain's CDR3 is CASSLEPYNEQFF. CDR3 in DNA: TGTGCCAGCAGCCTGGAGCCCTACAATGAGCAGTTCTTC.

This clone appeared a few times. The chain has TRBV6-5 and TRBJ2-5; 9 nucleotides agree with TRBD2. Germline V CDR1 and CDR2: MNHEY, SVGAGI. There are 14 residues in the CDR3. With V trimmed by 4 bases and J by 7 bases, 7 bases remained unmatched. The CDR3 here is CASSLAGESVTQYF. CDR3 coding DNA: TGTGCCAGCAGTTTAGCGGGAGAGAGTGTGACCCAGTACTTC.

The chain employs TRBV6-1 and TRBJ1-1, with D tentatively TRBD1 (5 bases). This CDR3 comprises 16 residues. Trimming removed 1 base from V and 3 bases from J, with 15 bases in between. The germline CDR1 and CDR2 sequences are MNHNS and SASEGT. This CDR3 is CASSEDEGWGDTEAFF. The CDR3 bases are TGTGCCAGCAGTGAAGACGAGGGGTGGGGGGACACTGAAGCTTTCTTT.

The chain is built from TRBV6-6 and TRBJ2-1; 12 nucleotides align to TRBD2. V dropped 5 bases and J dropped 7; count of bases not matched to a gene: 6. Germline CDR1 and CDR2: MNHNY and SVGAGI (reference sequence). This CDR3 has 15 residues. As DNA, the CDR3 is TGTGCCAGCAGTCTCGGGGGGACTAGCGGGAATGAGCAGTTCTTC. It codes for CASSLGGTSGNEQFF.

V and J are TRBV9 and TRBJ2-7; 8 nucleotides match TRBD1. The germline V gene encodes CDR1 SGDLS and CDR2 YYNGEE. The CDR3 loop spans 14 amino acids. The J segment lost 2 bases and the V segment lost 4 bases, leaving 5 bases of the junction unmatched. CDR3 DNA: TGTGCCAGCAGCAGGACAGGGTTAGCCTACGAGCAGTACTTC. It encodes CASSRTGLAYEQYF. Variable domain in full (rest from reference TRBV9 and TRBJ2-7): DSGVTQTPKHLITATGQRVTLRCSPRSGDLSVYWYQQSLDQGLQFLIQYYNGEERAKGNILERFSAQQFPDLHSELNLSSLELGDSALYFCASSRTGLAYEQYFGPGTRLTVT.

The V gene is TRBV5-8, the J gene TRBJ2-6; TRBD2 matches at 8 bases. The V gene's germline CDR1 is SGHTS and CDR2 YDEGEE. The CDR3 is 18 residues long. With V trimmed by 1 base and J by 2 bases, 8 bases remained unmatched. CDR3 loop: CASSLFGSGTAGANVLTF. The CDR3 DNA reads as TGTGCCAGCAGCTTGTTCGGTAGCGGGACGGCTGGGGCCAACGTCCTGACTTTC.

V and J are TRBV19 and TRBJ1-2, with TRBD1 matching 12 bases. Unmatched junction bases numbered 8, after V lost 6 bases and J lost 6 bases. CDR3 length: 15 residues. The germline V gene has CDR1 LNHDA and CDR2 SQIVND (reference sequence). The CDR3 loop is CASSPGQGAEHGYTF. In nucleotides, the CDR3 is TGTGCCAGTAGCCCGGGACAGGGGGCCGAGCATGGCTACACCTTC.

The chain has TRBV4-1 and TRBJ2-5; tentatively, D is TRBD2 (5 bases). Germline loops: CDR1 MGHRA, CDR2 YSYEKL. Trimming took 0 bases from V and 5 from J, leaving 10 bases between them. The CDR3 contains 14 residues. The CDR3 region has the DNA TGCGCCAGCAGCCAAGAAATAGTAGCGGAGACCCAGTACTTC. This translates into CASSQEIVAETQYF.

The J gene is TRBJ1-1, the V gene TRBV19; 7 nucleotides align to TRBD1. The CDR3 is 17 residues long. The V gene end was trimmed by 7 bases and the J gene end by 1 base; junction bases not matched to a gene: 15. Germline V gene lookup returns CDR1 LNHDA and CDR2 SQIVND (reference sequence). The CDR3 loop reads CASIDDRAPRGNTEAFF. The CDR3 nucleotides read TGTGCCAGTATTGATGACAGGGCGCCTCGCGGGAACACTGAAGCTTTCTTT.

This clone came up many times. This chain links TRBV7-2 with TRBJ1-5; 9 bases fit TRBD1. From germline, CDR1 is SGHTA and CDR2 FQGNSA. Trimming took 0 bases from V and 5 from J; bases not matched to a gene: 2. CDR3 size: 15 residues. The CDR3 bases are TGTGCCAGCAGCTTAGCGTGGACAGGGGATCAGCCCCAGCATTTT. Its protein product is CASSLAWTGDQPQHF.

This clone showed up just once. This chain joins TRBV6-5 and TRBJ2-7; possible D gene TRBD1, 7 bases. The germline gives CDR1 MNHEY, CDR2 SVGAGI. V dropped 7 bases and J dropped 3 bases, with 13 bases sitting between them. This CDR3 comprises 13 residues. The CDR3, as DNA: TGTGCCAGCAATAACAGGGGAGGCTACGAGCAGTACTTC. Protein sequence: CASNNRGGYEQYF.

The gene calls are TRBV19 and TRBJ1-1; 8 positions match TRBD1. The CDR3 has 17 amino acids. CDR1 LNHDA and CDR2 SQIVND come from the germline V gene (reference sequence). With 5 bases clipped from V and 1 base from J, the junction kept 12 bases outside the gene matches. The CDR3, as DNA: TGTGCCAGTAGTCCCTCAGGGGGCAGGGAATCGAACACTGAAGCTTTCTTT. Translation gives CASSPSGGRESNTEAFF.

This clone was counted once. The V call is TRBV5-1, the J call TRBJ2-5; possible D gene TRBD1, 6 bases. Trimming pared 2 bases from V and 2 bases from J, leaving 10 bases between. CDR3 length: 14 residues. CDR1 is SGHRS and CDR2 is YFSETQ in the germline V gene. The CDR3 protein is CASSFDRTQETQYF. Here the CDR3 DNA reads TGCGCCAGCAGCTTCGACAGGACACAAGAGACCCAGTACTTC.

The chain recombines TRBV7-2 with TRBJ1-3; D is possibly TRBD1 (5 bases). Germline-derived CDR1 and CDR2 are SGHTA and FQGNSA. This CDR3 is 16 amino acids long. V dropped 2 bases and J dropped 0 bases, with 11 bases sitting between them. The CDR3 protein is CASSLQSGISGNTIYF. The CDR3, as DNA: TGTGCCAGCAGCTTACAATCAGGGATCTCTGGAAACACCATATATTTT.

V gene TRBV6-5 combines with J gene TRBJ2-7, with 7 positions matching TRBD2. The V gene end was trimmed by 7 bases and the J gene end by 0 bases; junction bases not matched to a gene: 9. This CDR3 is 15 amino acids long. Germline loops: CDR1 MNHEY, CDR2 SVGAGI. The CDR3 is CASTPSGGVSYEQYF. In nucleotides, the CDR3 is TGTGCCAGCACCCCATCGGGGGGTGTCTCCTACGAGCAGTACTTC.

The chain links TRBV6-1 to TRBJ1-2; D is possibly TRBD1 (5 bases). The V gene's germline CDR1 is MNHNS and CDR2 SASEGT. CDR3 length: 13 residues. With 3 bases removed from V and 2 bases from J, the gap between germline ends came to 7 bases. CDR3 loop: CASSEAGNYGYTF. The CDR3 coding sequence is TGTGCCAGCAGTGAGGCAGGGAACTATGGCTACACCTTC.

The genes are TRBV7-9 and TRBJ1-2, with TRBD1 identical over 7 bases. Germline CDR1 is SEHNR and CDR2 is FQNEAQ (reference sequence). This CDR3 has 18 residues. Unmatched junction bases numbered 20, after V lost 5 bases and J lost 5 bases. As DNA, the CDR3 is TGTGCCAGCAGCGAGTTCGGGGCAGGGGGTATCGGCTCGTATGGCTACACCTTC. It yields the protein CASSEFGAGGIGSYGYTF. Filled out from reference TRBV7-9 and TRBJ1-2, the complete variable domain reads DTGVSQNPRHKITKRGQNVTFRCDPISEHNRLYWYRQTLGQGPEFLTYFQNEAQLEKSRLLSDRFSAERPKGSFSTLEIQRTEQGDSAMYLCASSEFGAGGIGSYGYTFGSGTRLTVV.

The chain joins TRBV19 to TRBJ1-2; no reliable D call. The CDR3 contains 10 residues. Between the trimmed V and J ends, which lost 6 bases and 7 bases, there was a span of 6 bases. Germline V gene sequence: CDR1 LNHDA, CDR2 SQIVND (reference sequence). CDR3 region: CASRDFGYTF. In DNA form, the CDR3 reads TGTGCCAGTAGGGACTTTGGCTACACCTTC.